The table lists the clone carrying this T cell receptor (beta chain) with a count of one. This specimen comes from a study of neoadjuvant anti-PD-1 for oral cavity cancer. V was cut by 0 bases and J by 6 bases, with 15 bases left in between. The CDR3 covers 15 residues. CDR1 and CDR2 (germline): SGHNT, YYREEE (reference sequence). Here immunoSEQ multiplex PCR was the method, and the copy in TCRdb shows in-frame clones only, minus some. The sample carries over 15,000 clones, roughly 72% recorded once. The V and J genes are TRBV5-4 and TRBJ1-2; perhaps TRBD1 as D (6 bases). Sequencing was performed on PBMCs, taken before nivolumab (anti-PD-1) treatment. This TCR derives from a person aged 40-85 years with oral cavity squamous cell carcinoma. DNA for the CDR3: TGTGCCAGCAGCTTGGTTGGACAGTCCTTAAATGGCTACACCTTC. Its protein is CASSLVGQSLNGYTF.